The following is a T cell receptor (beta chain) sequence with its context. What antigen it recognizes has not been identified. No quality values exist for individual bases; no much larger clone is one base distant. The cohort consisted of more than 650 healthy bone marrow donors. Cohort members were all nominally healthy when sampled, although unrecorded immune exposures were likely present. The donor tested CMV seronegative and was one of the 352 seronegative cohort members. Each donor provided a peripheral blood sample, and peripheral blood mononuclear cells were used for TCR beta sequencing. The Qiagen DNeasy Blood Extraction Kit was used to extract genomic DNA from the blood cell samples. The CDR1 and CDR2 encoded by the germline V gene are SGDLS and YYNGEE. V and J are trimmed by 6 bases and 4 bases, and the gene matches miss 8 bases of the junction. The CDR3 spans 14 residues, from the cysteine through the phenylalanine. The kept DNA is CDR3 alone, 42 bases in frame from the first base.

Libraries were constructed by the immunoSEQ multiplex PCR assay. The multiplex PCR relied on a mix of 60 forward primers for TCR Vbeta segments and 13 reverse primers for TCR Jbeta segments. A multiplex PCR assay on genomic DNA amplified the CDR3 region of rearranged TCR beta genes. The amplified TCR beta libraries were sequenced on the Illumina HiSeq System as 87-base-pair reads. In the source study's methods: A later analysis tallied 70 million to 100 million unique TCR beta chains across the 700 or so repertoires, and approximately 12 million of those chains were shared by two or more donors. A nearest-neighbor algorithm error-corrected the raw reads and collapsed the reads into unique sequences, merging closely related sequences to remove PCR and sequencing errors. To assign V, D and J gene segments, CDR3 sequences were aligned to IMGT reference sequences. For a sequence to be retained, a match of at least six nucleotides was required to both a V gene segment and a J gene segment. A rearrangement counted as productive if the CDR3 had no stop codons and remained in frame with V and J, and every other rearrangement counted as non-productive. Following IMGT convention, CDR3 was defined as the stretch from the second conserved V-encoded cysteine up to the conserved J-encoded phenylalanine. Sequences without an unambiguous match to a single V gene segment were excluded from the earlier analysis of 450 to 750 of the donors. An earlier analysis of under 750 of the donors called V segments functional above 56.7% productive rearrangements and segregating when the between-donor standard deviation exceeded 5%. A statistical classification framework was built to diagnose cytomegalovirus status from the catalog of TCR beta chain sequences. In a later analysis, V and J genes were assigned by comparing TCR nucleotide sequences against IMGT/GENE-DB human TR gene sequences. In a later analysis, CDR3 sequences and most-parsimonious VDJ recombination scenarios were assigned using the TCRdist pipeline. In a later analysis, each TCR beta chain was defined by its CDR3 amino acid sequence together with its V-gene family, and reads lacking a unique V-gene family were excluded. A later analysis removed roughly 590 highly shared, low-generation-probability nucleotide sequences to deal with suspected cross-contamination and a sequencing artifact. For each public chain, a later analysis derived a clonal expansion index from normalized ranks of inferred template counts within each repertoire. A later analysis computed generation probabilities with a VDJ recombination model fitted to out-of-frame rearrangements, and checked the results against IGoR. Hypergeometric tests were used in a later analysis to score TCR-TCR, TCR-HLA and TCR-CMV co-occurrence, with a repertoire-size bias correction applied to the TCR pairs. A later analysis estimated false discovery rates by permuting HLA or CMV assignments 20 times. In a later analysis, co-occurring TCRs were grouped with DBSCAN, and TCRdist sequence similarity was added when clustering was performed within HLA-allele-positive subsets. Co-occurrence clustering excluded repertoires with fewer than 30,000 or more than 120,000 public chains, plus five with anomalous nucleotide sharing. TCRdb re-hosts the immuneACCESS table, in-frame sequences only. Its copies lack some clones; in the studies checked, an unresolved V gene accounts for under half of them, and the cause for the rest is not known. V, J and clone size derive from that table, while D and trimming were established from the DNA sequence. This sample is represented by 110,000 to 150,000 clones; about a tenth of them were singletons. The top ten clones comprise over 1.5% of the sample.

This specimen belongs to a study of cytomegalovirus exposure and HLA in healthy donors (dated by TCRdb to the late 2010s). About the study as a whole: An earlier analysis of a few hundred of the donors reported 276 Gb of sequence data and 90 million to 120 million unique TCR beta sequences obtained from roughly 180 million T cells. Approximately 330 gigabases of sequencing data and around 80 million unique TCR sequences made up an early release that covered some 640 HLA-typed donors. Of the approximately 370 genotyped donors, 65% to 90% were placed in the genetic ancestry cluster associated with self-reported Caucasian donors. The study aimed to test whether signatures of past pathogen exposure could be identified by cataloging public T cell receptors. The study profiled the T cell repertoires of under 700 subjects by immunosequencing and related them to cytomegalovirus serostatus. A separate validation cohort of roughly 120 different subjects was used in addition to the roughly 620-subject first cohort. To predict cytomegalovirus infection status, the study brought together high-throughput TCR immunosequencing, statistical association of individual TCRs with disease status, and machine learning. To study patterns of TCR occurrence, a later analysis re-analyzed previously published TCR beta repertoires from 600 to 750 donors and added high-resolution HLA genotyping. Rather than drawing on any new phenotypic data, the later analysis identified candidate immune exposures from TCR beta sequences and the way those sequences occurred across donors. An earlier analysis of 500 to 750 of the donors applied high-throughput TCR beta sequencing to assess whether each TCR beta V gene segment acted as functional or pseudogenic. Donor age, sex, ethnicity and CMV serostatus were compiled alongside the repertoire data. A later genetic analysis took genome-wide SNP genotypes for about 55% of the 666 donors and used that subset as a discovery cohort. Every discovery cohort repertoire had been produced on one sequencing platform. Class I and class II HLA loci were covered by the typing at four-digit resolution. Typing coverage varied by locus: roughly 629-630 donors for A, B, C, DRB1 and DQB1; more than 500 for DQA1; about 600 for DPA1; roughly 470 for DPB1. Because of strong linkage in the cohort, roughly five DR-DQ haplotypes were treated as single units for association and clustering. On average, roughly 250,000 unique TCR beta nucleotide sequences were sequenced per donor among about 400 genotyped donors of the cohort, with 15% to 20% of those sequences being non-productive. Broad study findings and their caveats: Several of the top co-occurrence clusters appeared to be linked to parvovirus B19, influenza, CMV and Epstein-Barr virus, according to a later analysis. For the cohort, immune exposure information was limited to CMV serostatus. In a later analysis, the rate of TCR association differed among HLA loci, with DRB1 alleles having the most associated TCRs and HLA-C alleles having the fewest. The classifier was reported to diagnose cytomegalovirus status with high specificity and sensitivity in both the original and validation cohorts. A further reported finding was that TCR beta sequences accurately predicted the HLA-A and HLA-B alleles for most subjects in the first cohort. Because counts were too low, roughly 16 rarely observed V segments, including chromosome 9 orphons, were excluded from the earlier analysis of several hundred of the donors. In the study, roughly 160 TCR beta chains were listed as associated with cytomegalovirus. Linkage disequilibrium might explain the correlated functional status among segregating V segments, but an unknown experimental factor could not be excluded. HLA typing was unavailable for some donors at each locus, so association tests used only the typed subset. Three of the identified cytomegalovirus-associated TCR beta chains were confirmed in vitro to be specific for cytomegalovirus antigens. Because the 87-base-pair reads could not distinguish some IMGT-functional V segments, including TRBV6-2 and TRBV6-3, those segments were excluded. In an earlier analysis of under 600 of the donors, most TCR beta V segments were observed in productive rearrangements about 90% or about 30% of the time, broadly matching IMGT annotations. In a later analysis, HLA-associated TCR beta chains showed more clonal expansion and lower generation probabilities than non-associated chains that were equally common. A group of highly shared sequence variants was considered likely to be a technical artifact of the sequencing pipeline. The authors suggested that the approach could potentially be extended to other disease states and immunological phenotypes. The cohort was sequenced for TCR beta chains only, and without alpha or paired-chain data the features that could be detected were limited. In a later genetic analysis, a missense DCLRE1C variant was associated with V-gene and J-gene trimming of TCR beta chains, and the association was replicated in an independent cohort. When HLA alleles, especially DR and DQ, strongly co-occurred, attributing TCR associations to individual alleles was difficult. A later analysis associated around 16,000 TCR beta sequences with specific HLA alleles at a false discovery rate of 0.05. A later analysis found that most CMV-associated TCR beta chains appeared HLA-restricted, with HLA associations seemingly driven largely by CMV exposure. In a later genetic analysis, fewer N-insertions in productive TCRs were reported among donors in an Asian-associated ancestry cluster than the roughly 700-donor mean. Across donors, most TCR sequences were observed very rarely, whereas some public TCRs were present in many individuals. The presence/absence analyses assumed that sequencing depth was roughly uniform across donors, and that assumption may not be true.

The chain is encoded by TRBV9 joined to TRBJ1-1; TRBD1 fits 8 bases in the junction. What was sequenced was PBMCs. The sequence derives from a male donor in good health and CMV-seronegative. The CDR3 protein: CASNIQGVGTEAFF. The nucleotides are TGTGCCAGCAACATACAGGGGGTTGGCACTGAAGCTTTCTTT.